The next 6 T cell receptor beta chains were all read from a single sample in a study of blood T cell repertoires in COVID-19. Repertoires were generated with immunoSEQ multiplex PCR, while TCRdb's copy carries only in-frame clones and drops some. The sample consists of roughly 300,000 clones, 80% to 90% of them appearing once. Sequencing used peripheral blood. The receptors were sampled from a man aged 18 to 30 who had recovered from COVID-19.

In its sample, this clone was seen a few times. The chain couples TRBV30 to TRBJ1-3; TRBD1 matches 7 bases. CDR3 size: 15 residues. Germline V gives CDR1 GTSNPN, CDR2 SVGIG (reference sequence). The J segment lost 11 bases and the V segment lost 0 bases, leaving 13 bases of the junction unmatched. Here the CDR3 DNA reads TGTGCCTGGAGTGTAGGACAGGCCGGGACAATCCCCATATATTTT. Translation: CAWSVGQAGTIPIYF. Full variable domain (outside the CDR3, taken from reference TRBV30 and TRBJ1-3): SQTIHQWPATLVQPVGSPLSLECTVEGTSNPNLYWYRQAAGRGLQLLFYSVGIGQISSEVPQNLSASRPQDRQFILSSKKLLLSDSGFYLCAWSVGQAGTIPIYFGEGSWLTVV.

This chain links TRBV20-1 with TRBJ2-1; 11 bases fit TRBD2. CDR1 DFQATT and CDR2 SNEGSKA come from the germline V gene (reference sequence). V dropped 3 bases and J dropped 6; count of bases not matched to a gene: 10. The length of the CDR3 is 16 residues. CDR3 sequence (DNA): TGCAGTGCTAGTCCATCTAGCGGGAGGTCATCCAATGAGCAGTTCTTC. The encoded protein is CSASPSSGRSSNEQFF.

V usage is TRBV11-2 and J usage is TRBJ2-3; 7 nucleotides align to TRBD2. The CDR3 consists of 15 residues. The V gene's germline CDR1 is SGHAT and CDR2 FQNNGV. V was pared by 0 bases and J by 3 bases, with 3 bases of the junction left unmatched. The chain's CDR3 is CASSLDPRGTDTQYF. The CDR3, as DNA: TGTGCCAGCAGCTTAGATCCGCGGGGGACAGATACGCAGTATTTT.

The rearrangement uses TRBV21-1 and TRBJ2-1; the table names TRBD1, a call not compared with the DNA. TRBV21-1 is noted as a pseudogene. The CDR3 loop spans 14 amino acids. CDR3 sequence: CASATGRSYNEQFF. CDR3 bases: TGTGCCAGCGCAACAGGACGCTCCTACAATGAGCAGTTCTTC.

V is TRBV4-3 and J is TRBJ2-1; a possible D gene is TRBD1 (6 bases). This CDR3 region has 16 residues. CDR1 and CDR2 from the germline V gene are LGHNA and YSLEER. V lost 1 base and J lost 6, with 16 bases in between. CDR3 amino acids: CASSQADSGTLNEQFF. The CDR3 nucleotides are TGCGCCAGCAGCCAAGCGGACAGTGGGACCCTCAATGAGCAGTTCTTC.

The V call is TRBV30, the J call TRBJ2-7; perhaps TRBD2 as D (5 bases). This CDR3 is 13 amino acids long. V gave up 2 bases and J gave up 4 bases, with 12 bases separating them. Germline V gene sequence: CDR1 GTSNPN, CDR2 SVGIG (reference sequence). CDR3 nucleotide sequence: TGTGCCTGGAGTACGGAGGCTCGGTACGAGCAGTACTTC. This gives the protein CAWSTEARYEQYF. Variable domain in full (rest from reference TRBV30 and TRBJ2-7): SQTIHQWPATLVQPVGSPLSLECTVEGTSNPNLYWYRQAAGRGLQLLFYSVGIGQISSEVPQNLSASRPQDRQFILSSKKLLLSDSGFYLCAWSTEARYEQYFGPGTRLTVT.